Below, 30 T cell receptor beta chains from the same sample are listed, as sequenced in a study of monozygotic twins with inflammatory bowel disease. With the 5' RACE reads reprocessed, TCRdb shows one record per CDR3 protein and no DNA. Recorded for this sample: 110,000 or so distinct CDR3 sequences. The sample consisted of blood. The receptors stem from a human donor with ulcerative colitis or Crohn's disease, or a healthy co-twin of an affected twin (not recorded which).

The gene calls are TRBV6-2 or TRBV6-3 and TRBJ1-6; TCRdb indicates TRBD1, and absent DNA this call remains unverified. The length of the CDR3 is 14 residues. From germline, CDR1 is MNHEY and CDR2 SVGEGT. The CDR3 sequence is CASSRGTDNSPLHF.

V gene TRBV6-1 combines with J gene TRBJ1-1; without DNA, the TCRdb call of TRBD1 cannot be checked. This CDR3 comprises 14 residues. Germline loops: CDR1 MNHNS, CDR2 SASEGT. This CDR3 reads CASNRQAGNTEAFF.

The V gene is TRBV7-2, the J gene TRBJ2-1; TCRdb's D call, TRBD2, is unchecked because there is no DNA. Germline V CDR1 and CDR2: SGHTA, FQGNSA. The CDR3 has 15 amino acids. The CDR3 protein is CASSKDYGFLSEQFF.

V and J are TRBV20-1 and TRBJ1-5; TCRdb picks TRBD1, but there is no DNA to check that call. The V gene's germline CDR1 is DFQATT and CDR2 SNEGSKA (reference sequence). The CDR3 contains 14 residues. CDR3 protein: CSATSQDINQPQHF.

V gene TRBV4-1 combines with J gene TRBJ2-1; the D gene TCRdb calls, TRBD2, cannot be checked with no DNA. Germline V CDR1 and CDR2: MGHRA, YSYEKL. This CDR3 has 17 residues. CDR3 sequence: CASSHHPTGVRYNEQFF.

This chain connects TRBV12-3 or TRBV12-4 to TRBJ2-3; lacking DNA, the TRBD1 call made by TCRdb goes unchecked. There are 16 residues in the CDR3. CDR3 in amino acids: CASSLGGADNTDTQYF.

The CDR3 region is CSASNRAGANVLTF. The genes are TRBV20-1 and TRBJ2-6. The CDR3 is 14 amino acids. CDR1 and CDR2 (germline): DFQATT, SNEGSKA (reference sequence).

The chain recombines TRBV21-1 with TRBJ2-7. TRBV21-1 is designated a pseudogene. The CDR3 has 14 residues. The CDR3 spells CASSKIARDYEQYF.

The chain has TRBV25-1 and TRBJ2-1; TCRdb gives TRBD1 as the D gene, but with no DNA this cannot be confirmed. Per germline, CDR1 MGHDK and CDR2 SYGVNS. The CDR3 runs 15 residues. CDR3 sequence reads: CASSGPPDASNEQFF.

The chain is built from TRBV5-1 and TRBJ2-1. In germline, CDR1 is SGHRS, CDR2 YFSETQ. The CDR3 sequence is 15 residues long. CDR3: CASSSVGLSYNEQFF.

The chain links TRBV4-3 to TRBJ2-3. CDR1 and CDR2 (germline): LGHNA, YSLEER. The CDR3 runs to 16 residues. This CDR3 reads CASSREGMPSTDTQYF.

The gene calls are TRBV7-9 and TRBJ2-2; TCRdb gives TRBD1 as the D gene, but with no DNA this cannot be confirmed. Looked up from germline, CDR1 is SEHNR and CDR2 is FQNEAQ (reference sequence). The CDR3 totals 17 residues. The CDR3 reads CASSSARDSIETGELFF.

The V gene is TRBV7-9, the J gene TRBJ2-3; the D call of TRBD2 rests on TCRdb alone, since no DNA is present to check it. Germline CDR1 is SEHNR and CDR2 is FQNEAQ (reference sequence). CDR3 length: 12 residues. The CDR3 region is CASSRGGNTQYF.

The V and J genes are TRBV6-5 and TRBJ1-5. The CDR3 runs to 15 residues. Germline CDR1 is MNHEY and CDR2 is SVGAGI. The chain's CDR3 is CASTLGVGGNQPQHF.

This chain uses TRBV7-2 with TRBJ1-1. Germline lookup yields CDR1 SGHTA and CDR2 FQGNSA. The CDR3 is 13 amino acids. The CDR3: CASSLDRATEAFF.

The genes are TRBV28 and TRBJ2-4. Germline loops: CDR1 MDHEN, CDR2 SYDVKM. The CDR3 loop spans 17 amino acids. The CDR3 region is CASSLWGNRLAKNIQYF.

The chain has TRBV5-1 and TRBJ2-1; TCRdb's D call, TRBD2, is unchecked because there is no DNA. Germline values: CDR1 SGHRS, CDR2 YFSETQ. This CDR3 region has 15 residues. Here the CDR3 reads CASSLSGRPYNEQFF.

The chain has TRBV5-1 and TRBJ2-1; checking the TCRdb D call of TRBD2 is not possible without DNA. The CDR3 runs to 15 residues. The V gene's germline CDR1 is SGHRS and CDR2 YFSETQ. This chain's CDR3 is CASGTSGDLYNEQFF.

V gene TRBV20-1 combines with J gene TRBJ1-4. Germline assignment: CDR1 DFQATT and CDR2 SNEGSKA (reference sequence). The CDR3 has 11 residues. CDR3 amino acids: CSARAREKLFF.

The rearrangement joins TRBV7-8 to TRBJ2-3; checking the TCRdb D call of TRBD2 is not possible without DNA. Germline V CDR1 and CDR2: SGHVS, FQNEAQ. This CDR3 spans 17 amino acids. Here the CDR3 reads CASSLILAGVIPDTQYF.

V usage is TRBV12-3 or TRBV12-4 and J usage is TRBJ1-6. CDR3 length: 17 amino acids. This chain's CDR3 is CASSLYVTSSYNSPLHF.

The gene calls are TRBV9 and TRBJ2-1; the D gene TCRdb calls, TRBD1, cannot be checked with no DNA. Germline V gene data show CDR1 as SGDLS and CDR2 as YYNGEE. The CDR3 is 14 amino acids. The CDR3 here is CASSIYGGLNEQFF.

The gene calls are TRBV2 and TRBJ2-3; the TRBD1 assignment by TCRdb is unverifiable without DNA. This CDR3 spans 11 amino acids. Germline V CDR1 and CDR2: SNHLY, FYNNEI. The CDR3 sequence is CASGVGDPQYF.

The chain uses TRBV12-3 or TRBV12-4 and TRBJ2-3; TCRdb calls TRBD1, which cannot be checked without DNA. This CDR3 spans 14 amino acids. The CDR3 loop is CASRTRGLTDTQYF.

This CDR3 reads CASSLAVGSYNEQFF. The V and J genes are TRBV5-1 and TRBJ2-1. Germline loops: CDR1 SGHRS, CDR2 YFSETQ. The CDR3 runs to 15 residues.

The chain joins TRBV7-3 to TRBJ1-1; TCRdb selects TRBD1, and the lack of DNA leaves this call unchecked. The CDR3 totals 15 residues. Germline CDR1 and CDR2: SGHTA and FQGTGA. The CDR3 region is CASSLFGGQNTEAFF.

The V call is TRBV21-1, the J call TRBJ2-7; TCRdb lists TRBD1, though no DNA is available to test this call. TRBV21-1 represents a pseudogene. The CDR3 covers 13 residues. Here the CDR3 reads CASSKGDKGEQYF.

This rearrangement joins TRBV27 to TRBJ2-2; the TRBD1 assignment by TCRdb is unverifiable without DNA. Germline CDR1 and CDR2: MNHEY and SMNVEV (reference sequence). The CDR3 extends over 17 amino acids. The CDR3 is CASSLPPGTGRTGELFF.

V gene TRBV5-1 combines with J gene TRBJ2-5. The CDR3 is made up of 13 amino acids. In germline, CDR1 is SGHRS, CDR2 YFSETQ. The CDR3: CASSLWSQETQYF.

The chain couples TRBV12-3 or TRBV12-4 to TRBJ2-5; no DNA is available, so the TRBD2 call from TCRdb remains unchecked. The CDR3 is made up of 15 amino acids. Here the CDR3 reads CASSKTSGSQETQYF.